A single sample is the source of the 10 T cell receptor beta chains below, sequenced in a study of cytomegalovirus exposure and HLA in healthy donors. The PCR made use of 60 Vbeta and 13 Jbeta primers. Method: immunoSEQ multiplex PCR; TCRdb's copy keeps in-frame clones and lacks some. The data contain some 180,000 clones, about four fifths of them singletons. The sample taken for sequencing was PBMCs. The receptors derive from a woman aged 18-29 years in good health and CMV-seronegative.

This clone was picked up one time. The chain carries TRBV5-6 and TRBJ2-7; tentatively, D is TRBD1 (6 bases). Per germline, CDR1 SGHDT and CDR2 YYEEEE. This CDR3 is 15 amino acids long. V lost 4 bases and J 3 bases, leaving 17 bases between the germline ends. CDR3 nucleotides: TGTGCCAGCAGCCGTACCGGGACACCTTACTACGAGCAGTACTTC. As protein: CASSRTGTPYYEQYF.

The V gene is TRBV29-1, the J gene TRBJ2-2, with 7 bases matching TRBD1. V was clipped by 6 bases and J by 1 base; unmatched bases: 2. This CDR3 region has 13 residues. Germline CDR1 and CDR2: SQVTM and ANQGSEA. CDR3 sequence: CSVRTGNTGELFF. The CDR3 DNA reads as TGCAGCGTGAGGACAGGGAACACCGGGGAGCTGTTTTTT.

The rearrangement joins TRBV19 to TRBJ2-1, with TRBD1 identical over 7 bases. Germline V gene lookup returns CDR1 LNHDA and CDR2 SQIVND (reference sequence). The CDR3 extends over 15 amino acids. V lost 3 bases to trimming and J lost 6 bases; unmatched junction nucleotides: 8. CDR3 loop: CASSIRGPGGNEQFF. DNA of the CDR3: TGTGCCAGTAGTATCCGAGGCCCAGGGGGCAATGAGCAGTTCTTC.

The CDR3: CASSLLGQGTYEQYF. The CDR3 bases are TGTGCCAGCAGCCTCCTGGGACAGGGCACCTACGAGCAGTACTTC. The chain is built from TRBV7-9 and TRBJ2-7; 9 bases are shared with TRBD1. The V gene's germline CDR1 is SEHNR and CDR2 FQNEAQ (reference sequence). J gave up 2 bases and V 5 bases, and 7 bases lay outside the gene matches. This CDR3 contains 15 residues. Filled out from reference TRBV7-9 and TRBJ2-7, the complete variable domain reads DTGVSQNPRHKITKRGQNVTFRCDPISEHNRLYWYRQTLGQGPEFLTYFQNEAQLEKSRLLSDRFSAERPKGSFSTLEIQRTEQGDSAMYLCASSLLGQGTYEQYFGPGTRLTVT.

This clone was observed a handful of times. CDR3 loop: CASSLGTGNQPQHF. The CDR3 nucleotides are TGCGCCAGCAGCCTCGGGACAGGGAATCAGCCCCAGCATTTT. The rearrangement uses TRBV5-1 and TRBJ1-5; 9 bases align to TRBD1. Germline V lookup: CDR1 SGHRS, CDR2 YFSETQ. The CDR3 contains 14 residues. V shed 4 bases, J shed 4 bases, and the junction held 3 bases outside the gene matches.

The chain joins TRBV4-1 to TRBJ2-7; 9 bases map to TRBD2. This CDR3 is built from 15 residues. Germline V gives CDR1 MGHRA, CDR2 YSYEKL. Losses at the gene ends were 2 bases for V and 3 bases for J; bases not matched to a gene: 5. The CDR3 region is CASSQLAGFLYEQYV. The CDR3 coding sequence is TGCGCCAGCAGCCAACTAGCGGGGTTCCTCTACGAGCAGTACGTC.

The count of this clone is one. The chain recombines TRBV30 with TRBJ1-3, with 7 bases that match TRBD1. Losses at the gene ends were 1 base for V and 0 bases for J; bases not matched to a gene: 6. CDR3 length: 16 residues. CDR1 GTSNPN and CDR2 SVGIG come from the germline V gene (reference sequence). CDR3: CAWSAKDRHSGNTIYF. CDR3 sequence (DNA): TGTGCCTGGAGTGCCAAGGACAGGCACTCTGGAAACACCATATATTTT.

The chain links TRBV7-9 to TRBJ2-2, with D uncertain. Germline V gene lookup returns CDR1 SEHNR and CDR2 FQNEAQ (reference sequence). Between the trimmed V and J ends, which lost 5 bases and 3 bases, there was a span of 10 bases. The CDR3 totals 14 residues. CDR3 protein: CASSMLQYTGELFF. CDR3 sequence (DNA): TGTGCCAGCAGCATGCTGCAGTACACCGGGGAGCTGTTTTTT. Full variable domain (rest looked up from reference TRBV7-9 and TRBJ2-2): DTGVSQNPRHKITKRGQNVTFRCDPISEHNRLYWYRQTLGQGPEFLTYFQNEAQLEKSRLLSDRFSAERPKGSFSTLEIQRTEQGDSAMYLCASSMLQYTGELFFGEGSRLTVL.

DNA of the CDR3: TGTGCCAGCAGGGGGATGGACAGGGGTTATGGCTACACCTTC. It codes for CASRGMDRGYGYTF. This chain joins TRBV2 and TRBJ1-2; 9 positions agree with TRBD1. The germline gives CDR1 SNHLY, CDR2 FYNNEI. V shed 6 bases, J shed 5 bases, and the junction held 7 bases outside the gene matches. The CDR3 runs to 14 residues.

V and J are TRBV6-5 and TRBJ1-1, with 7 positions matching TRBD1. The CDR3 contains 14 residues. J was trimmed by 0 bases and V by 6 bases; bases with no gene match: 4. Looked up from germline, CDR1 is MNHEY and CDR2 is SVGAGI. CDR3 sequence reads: CASRETGLNTEAFF. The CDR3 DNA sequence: TGTGCCAGCAGGGAGACAGGGTTGAACACTGAAGCTTTCTTT.